Reported below is one T cell receptor (beta chain). What this receptor recognizes is not known. No base-level quality is on record; no much larger clone is a single base apart. Reading the label with the study, this specimen's treatment or condition is: allogeneic hematopoietic cell transplantation with graft depleted of TCRalphabeta T cells and CD19 B cells. The children who served as transplant recipients had been given grafts of TCRalphabeta/CD19-depleted allogeneic hematopoietic cells. This entry comes from a study of T-cell reconstitution after alpha-beta-depleted transplantation in children (TCRdb year 2016). About the study as a whole: The study quantitatively tracked T-cell immune reconstitution after TCRalphabeta/CD19-depleted allogeneic hematopoietic cell transplantation in children using TCR repertoire profiling. Beyond this particular receptor, the publication reports: Over the following months the frequencies of hyperexpanded clones went down, and after one year T-cell counts and TCRbeta diversity were mostly credited to newly produced T cells. In some patients, high TCRbeta diversity at day 60 was attributed to recipient T cells and intrathymic progenitors that had survived conditioning. About two months after transplant, the apparently early recovery of alphabetaT-cell counts reportedly depended on just several hundred clones that had expanded rapidly and came from non-depleted graft cells.

The germline V gene (reference sequence) provides CDR1 LNHDA and CDR2 SQIVND. Counted from cysteine to phenylalanine, this CDR3 has 14 amino acids. CDR3 DNA only is kept here, 42 bases in frame from base 1. V loses 9 bases, J loses 1 base, and the germline ends lie 16 bases apart. The library was obtained by PCR. The sequencer listed for this sample is Illumina HiSeq 2500. TCR libraries were prepared with molecular barcoding, using unique molecular identifiers to normalize TCRbeta repertoire quantification. The public sequencing data were trimmed at Q25 with fastp and processed into clonotypes with MiXCR by TCRdb, which kept only in-frame beta chains. Each entry is one CDR3 protein sequence, shown with its most common DNA and genes. Counted in this sample were some 830,000 distinct CDR3 sequences; under 20% of them appeared once. The ten most abundant clones make up around 5.3% of the sample.

The receptor's source is a male patient aged 10 to 17 who had a stem cell transplant for acute lymphoblastic leukemia, so the T cells may come from the graft donor. The rearranged chain carries TRBV19 and TRBJ2-7, with no D gene named confidently. This specimen consisted of PBMCs, mostly from graft donor cells, obtained 360 days after TCRalphabeta/CD19-depleted stem cell transplant. The DNA sequence follows: TGTGCCAGCTCCTCGGACCGGTGGTCCTACGAGCAGTACTTC. Its product reads: CASSSDRWSYEQYF. Reference TRBV19 and TRBJ2-7 proteins supply the regions before and after the CDR3; the full variable domain is: DGGITQSPKYLFRKEGQNVTLSCEQNLNHDAMYWYRQDPGQGLRLIYYSQIVNDFQKGDIAEGYSVSREKKESFPLTVTSAQKNPTAFYLCASSSDRWSYEQYFGPGTRLTVT.